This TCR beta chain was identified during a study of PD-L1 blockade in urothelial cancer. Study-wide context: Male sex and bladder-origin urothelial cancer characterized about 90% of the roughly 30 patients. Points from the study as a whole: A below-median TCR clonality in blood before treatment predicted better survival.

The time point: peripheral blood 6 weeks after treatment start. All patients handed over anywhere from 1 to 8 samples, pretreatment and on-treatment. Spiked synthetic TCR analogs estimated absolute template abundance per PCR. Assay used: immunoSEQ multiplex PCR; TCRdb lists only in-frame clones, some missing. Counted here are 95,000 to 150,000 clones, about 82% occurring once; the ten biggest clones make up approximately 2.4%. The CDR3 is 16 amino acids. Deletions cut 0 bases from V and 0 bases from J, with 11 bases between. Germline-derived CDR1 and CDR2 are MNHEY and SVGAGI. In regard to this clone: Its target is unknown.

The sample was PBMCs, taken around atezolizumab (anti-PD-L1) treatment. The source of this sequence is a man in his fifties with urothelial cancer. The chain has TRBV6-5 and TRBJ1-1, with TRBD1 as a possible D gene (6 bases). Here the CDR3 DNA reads TGTGCCAGCAGTTACTCTACAGGGTCCATGAACACTGAAGCTTTCTTT. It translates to CASSYSTGSMNTEAFF.